This T cell receptor (beta chain) was identified during a study of patients and donors after allogeneic stem cell transplantation (TCRdb year 2020). There are 15 amino acids in the CDR3, from cysteine to phenylalanine inclusive. The retained sequence is limited to the CDR3, 45 bases, with the frame set at the first base. The germline V gene (reference sequence) supplies CDR1 LNHNV and CDR2 YYDKDF. Deletion took 3 bases off V and 0 bases off J, with a span of 8 bases between the germline ends. Libraries were constructed by RT-PCR. These reads were obtained on a NextSeq 550. TCRdb applied fastp at Q25 and MiXCR to the public reads, then kept only in-frame beta chains. Records with the same CDR3 protein are collapsed into one entry carrying the most frequent genes and DNA. The sample contains 85,000 to 90,000 distinct CDR3 sequences, under 50% of them found a single time. About 58% of the sample is held by the ten biggest clonotypes.

Notes on this clonotype: There is no known antigen for this receptor. No much larger clone exists at a distance of one base, and base qualities are not known.

This chain is built from TRBV15 and TRBJ1-4, and TRBD1 may be the D gene, going by 6 matching bases. The receptor was derived from a human donor who was either an allogeneic HSCT recipient or a stem cell or donor lymphocyte infusion donor (not recorded which). It is not recorded whose cells these are; they may come from a transplant donor. The specimen was blood, either unsorted or a sorted T cell fraction (not recorded which). CDR3 reads: CATSRRTATNEKLFF. The DNA sequence follows: TGTGCCACCAGCAGGAGGACAGCAACTAATGAAAAACTGTTTTTT.